The present TCR beta chain was sequenced within a study of vaccination and CD4 T cells after COVID-19. The sample's treatment: roughly ten-day PBMC culture with coronavirus spike peptide pools or control peptides (ViraFEST assay). Oncomine TCR Beta short-read sequencing was applied to DNA from cultured CD4+ T cells. Each CDR3 protein is one row after TCRdb ran MiXCR on the PCR reads. The sample includes about 15,000 distinct CDR3 sequences, under 75% of them seen just once. Comments on this clonotype: Its antigen remains unknown.

The V and J ends lost 2 bases and 9 bases, in that order; junction bases with no gene match: 8. Germline loops: CDR1 MDHEN, CDR2 SYDVKM. This CDR3 region has 14 residues. The chain is built from TRBV28 and TRBJ2-3; 7 bases are shared with TRBD2. The sequencing sample was made of CD4+ T cells from blood, cultured in vitro. The source is a human donor who had recovered from COVID-19. Here the CDR3 reads CASSLASGLRTQYF. Here the CDR3 DNA reads TGTGCCAGCAGTTTAGCTAGCGGCTTACGCACGCAGTATTTT.